This paragraph reports one TCR beta chain. Its specificity is not known. This sample includes further DNA sequences coding for the same CDR3. These data originate in a study of shared clonotypes between healthy human individuals. Points from the study as a whole: Represented diversity (both genetic and exposure-history) was limited by the small number of donors.

CDR1 and CDR2 from the germline V gene are MNHEY and SMNVEV (reference sequence). With 6 bases clipped from V and 5 bases from J, the junction kept 1 base outside the gene matches. The CDR3 runs to 14 residues. Some 30,000 T cell genomes, or about 0.2 ug DNA, went into the sorted-subset replicate PCRs. Clones were read by immunoSEQ multiplex PCR, and TCRdb kept only the in-frame ones, dropping some. The sample consists of about 2 million clones, 95% of them appearing once. Sequencing was carried out using naive CD4+ T cells sorted from blood. Regarding subset: CD45RA+ positively selected. This TCR came from a man aged 18 to 35 in good health. The chain is built from TRBV27 and TRBJ1-6; 10 bases are shared with TRBD1. As DNA, the CDR3 is TGTGCCAGCAGGGGACAGGGGAATAATTCACCCCTCCACTTT. The encoded protein is CASRGQGNNSPLHF.